This record concerns one T cell receptor (beta chain) sequence. Its antigen is not known. The table came from immunoSEQ multiplex PCR; TCRdb's copy has only in-frame clones and leaves some out. The profile shows around 34,000 clones, roughly 90% of them singletons. Germline V CDR1 and CDR2: MNHEY, SMNVEV (reference sequence). Germline trimming cut 3 bases from V and 4 bases from J; bases unmatched to any gene: 10. The CDR3 contains 17 residues. The data derive from a study of monozygotic twins with cystic fibrosis. Study-level background: Approximately 2.7 micrograms of fragmented DNA underwent approximately 15 PCR cycles for library preparation.

Whole-study findings and limits: No link emerged between shared CDR3 counts and age, concordance or severity. Nucleotide-identical clonotype sharing was significantly higher within monozygotic CF twin pairs than between unrelated CF individuals. J usage was most co-twin-similar in 8 of 16 pairs, V in 13.

The sample was blood. The V and J genes are TRBV27 and TRBJ1-2; 11 nucleotides align to TRBD1. This clonotype originated in a girl aged 2 to 10 with cystic fibrosis. CDR3 DNA: TGTGCCAGCAGTTTCGTCGGACAGGGGGCCCTTTTCTATGGCTACACCTTC. It translates to CASSFVGQGALFYGYTF.